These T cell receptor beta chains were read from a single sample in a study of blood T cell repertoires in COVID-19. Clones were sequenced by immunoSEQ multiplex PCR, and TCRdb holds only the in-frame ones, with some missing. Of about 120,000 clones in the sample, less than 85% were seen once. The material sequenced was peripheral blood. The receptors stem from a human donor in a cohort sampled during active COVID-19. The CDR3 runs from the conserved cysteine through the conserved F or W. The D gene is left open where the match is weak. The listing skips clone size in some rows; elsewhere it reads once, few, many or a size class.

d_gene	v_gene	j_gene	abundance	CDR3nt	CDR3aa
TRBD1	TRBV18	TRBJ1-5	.	TGTGCCAGCTCAATCGACAGGGCCGGCCAGCCCCAGCATTTT	CASSIDRAGQPQHF
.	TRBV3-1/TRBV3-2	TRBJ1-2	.	TGTGCCAGCAGCCAAGTTGTTGCCAGTAAAGCTAACTATGGCTACACCTTC	CASSQVVASKANYGYTF
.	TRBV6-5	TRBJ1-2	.	TGTGCCAGCAGTCGGCGGACAGACGAGAGGGGCTACACCTTC	CASSRRTDERGYTF
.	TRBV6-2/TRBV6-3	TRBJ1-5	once	TGTGCCAGCAGTTACTCGGGGGGGTACGATAGCAATCAGCCCCAGCATTTT	CASSYSGGYDSNQPQHF
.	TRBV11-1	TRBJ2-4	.	TGTGCCAGCAGCTCCGTGGACTTAGGCAAAAACATTCAGTACTTC	CASSSVDLGKNIQYF
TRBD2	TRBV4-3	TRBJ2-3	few	TGCGCCAGCAGCCAAGATGTGGCGGGGGGGCCTGAAGATACGCAGTATTTT	CASSQDVAGGPEDTQYF
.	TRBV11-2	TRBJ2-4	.	TGTGCCAGCAGCCAAGCAGGCATTCAGTACTTC	CASSQAGIQYF
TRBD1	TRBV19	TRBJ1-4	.	TGTGCCAGTAGTGGGCAGGGACAGGGGACTGAAAAACTGTTTTTT	CASSGQGQGTEKLFF
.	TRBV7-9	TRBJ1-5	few	TGTGCCAGCAGCTTAGCGTGGCAGGGTGGCCAGCCCCAGCATTTT	CASSLAWQGGQPQHF
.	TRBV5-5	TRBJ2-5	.	TGTGCCAGCAGCCGCGGGCAGGGGGGAGAGACCCAGTACTTC	CASSRGQGGETQYF
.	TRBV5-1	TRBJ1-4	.	TGCGCCAGCAGCCCCGGTGGAGGAAAAAAACTGTTTTTT	CASSPGGGKKLFF
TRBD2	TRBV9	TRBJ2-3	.	TGTGCCAGCAGCGTACGGGCGGGGGGCGCTAGCACAGATACGCAGTATTTT	CASSVRAGGASTDTQYF
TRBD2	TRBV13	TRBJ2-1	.	TGTGCCAGCAGCTGGGGGAGCGGGGCGGATGAGCAGTTCTTC	CASSWGSGADEQFF
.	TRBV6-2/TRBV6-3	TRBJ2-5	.	TGTGCCAGCAGCGCAGGGGAGACCCAGTACTTC	CASSAGETQYF
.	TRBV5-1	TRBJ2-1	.	TGCGCCAGCAGCTTGGAGAGGGTATACAATGAGCAGTTCTTC	CASSLERVYNEQFF
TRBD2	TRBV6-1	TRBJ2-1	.	TGTGCCAGCAGTGAATTAGTAGCGGGGGTGGATGAGCAGTTCTTC	CASSELVAGVDEQFF
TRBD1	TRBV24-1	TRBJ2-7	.	TGTGCCACCAGTGACCCGGGACAGGGGACCAGGGGGCAGTACTTC	CATSDPGQGTRGQYF
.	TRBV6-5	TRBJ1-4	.	TGTGCCAGCAGTTACGGGGAGGGTAAAAAACTGTTTTTT	CASSYGEGKKLFF
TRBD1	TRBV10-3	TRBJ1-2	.	TGTGCCATCAGTCGTGACAGGGGGGTAGATGGCTACACCTTC	CAISRDRGVDGYTF
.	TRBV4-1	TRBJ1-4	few	TGCGCCAGCAGCCAAGAGGGGGCAGGGAGTGAAAAACTGTTTTTT	CASSQEGAGSEKLFF
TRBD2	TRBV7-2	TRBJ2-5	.	TGTGCCAGCAGCCCCCAAACTAGCGGGGGGGCCCAGTACTTC	CASSPQTSGGAQYF
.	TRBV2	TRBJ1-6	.	TGTGCCAGCAGTGAATGGTCCGGTTCACCCCTCCACTTT	CASSEWSGSPLHF
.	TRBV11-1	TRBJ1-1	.	TGTGCCAGCAGCTTTTACGAGGGCACTGAAGCTTTCTTT	CASSFYEGTEAFF
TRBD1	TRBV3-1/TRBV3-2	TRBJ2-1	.	TGTGCCAGCAGCCCTCTCTGGGACAGGGACCATGAGCAGTTCTTC	CASSPLWDRDHEQFF
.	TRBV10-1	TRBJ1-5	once	TGCGCCAGCAGCGGAGGCGATCAGCCCCAGCATTTT	CASSGGDQPQHF
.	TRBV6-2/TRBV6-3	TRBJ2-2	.	TGTGCCAGCAGTTACATAGAGACAGGGAACACCGGGGAGCTGTTTTTT	CASSYIETGNTGELFF
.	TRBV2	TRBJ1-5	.	TGTGCCAGCAGCGAGTTGGAGTTGGGCAATCAGCCCCAGCATTTT	CASSELELGNQPQHF
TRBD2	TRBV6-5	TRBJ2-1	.	TGTGCCAGCAGTTTGGCGGGGGGAGGCAATGAGCAGTTCTTC	CASSLAGGGNEQFF
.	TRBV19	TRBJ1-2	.	TGTGCCAGTAAAGAGCAGCCAGGCGAGGGCTACACCTTC	CASKEQPGEGYTF
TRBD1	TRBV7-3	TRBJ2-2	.	TGTGCCAGCAGCTTCCAGGGGGCGGTTACCGGGGAGCTGTTTTTT	CASSFQGAVTGELFF
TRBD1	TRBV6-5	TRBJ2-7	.	TGTGCCAGCCAAATAAGGACAGGGACCCCCTACGAGCAGTACTTC	CASQIRTGTPYEQYF
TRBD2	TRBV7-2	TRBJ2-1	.	TGTGCCAGCAGGCCGGGGGGGCGCTACAATGAGCAGTTCTTC	CASRPGGRYNEQFF